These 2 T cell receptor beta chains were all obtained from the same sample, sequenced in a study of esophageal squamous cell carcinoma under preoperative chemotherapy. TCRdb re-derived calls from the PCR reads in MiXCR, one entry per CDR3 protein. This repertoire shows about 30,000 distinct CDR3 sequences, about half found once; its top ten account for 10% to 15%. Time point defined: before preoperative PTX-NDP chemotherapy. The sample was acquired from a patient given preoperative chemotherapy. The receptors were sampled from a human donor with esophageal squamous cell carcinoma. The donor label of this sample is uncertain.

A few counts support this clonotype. CDR3 in DNA: TGTGCCAGCAGCTTAGTTCCGGCGGGTACTAGCCACTCCACAGATACGCAGTATTTT. Translation: CASSLVPAGTSHSTDTQYF. The chain is built from TRBV7-8 and TRBJ2-3; tentative D call: TRBD2 (6 bases). The germline V gene encodes CDR1 SGHVS and CDR2 FQNEAQ. V lost 1 base to trimming and J lost 2 bases, with 22 bases between them. This CDR3 spans 19 amino acids.

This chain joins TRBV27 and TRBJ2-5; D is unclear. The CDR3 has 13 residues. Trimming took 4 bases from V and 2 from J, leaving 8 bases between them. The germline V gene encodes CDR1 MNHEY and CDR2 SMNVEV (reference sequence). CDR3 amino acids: CASSYVYQETQYF. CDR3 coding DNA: TGTGCCAGCAGTTACGTCTATCAAGAGACCCAGTACTTC.